These 27 T cell receptor beta chains originate from one sample sequenced in a study of OX40 agonist ivuxolimab in advanced cancers. Here immunoSEQ multiplex PCR was the method, and the copy in TCRdb shows in-frame clones only, minus some. In the table there are about 69,000 clones, roughly nine tenths of which are singletons. The starting material was CD4+ or CD8+ T cells sorted from blood, obtained in a trial of the OX40 agonist ivuxolimab. These TCRs come from an adult with an advanced solid tumor such as melanoma, head and neck, liver or kidney cancer.

This chain joins TRBV7-2 and TRBJ2-7; D is ambiguous. Germline CDR1 is SGHTA and CDR2 is FQGNSA. The CDR3 has 13 residues. Trimming left V 2 bases short and J 9 bases short, with 14 bases between. The CDR3 sequence is CASSLPQRAGQYF. As DNA, the CDR3 is TGTGCCAGCAGCTTACCCCAAAGGGCCGGGCAGTACTTC.

CDR3 in DNA: TGCGCCAGCAGCTTTGGGGCGGGCAGACTGAACACTGAAGCTTTCTTT. Translated: CASSFGAGRLNTEAFF. The rearrangement uses TRBV5-1 and TRBJ1-1; tentatively, D is TRBD1 (5 bases). CDR1 and CDR2 (germline): SGHRS, YFSETQ. The CDR3 has 16 amino acids. V was cut by 2 bases and J by 0 bases, with 14 bases left in between.

The CDR3 is CATSRETYGGEKLFF. The CDR3 DNA reads TGTGCCACCAGCAGAGAGACATATGGGGGGGAAAAACTGTTTTTT. The chain joins TRBV15 to TRBJ1-4, with D possibly matching TRBD1 (5 bases). Germline V lookup: CDR1 LNHNV, CDR2 YYDKDF (reference sequence). The V end lost 0 bases, the J end lost 8 bases, and 13 bases lay between the germline ends. The CDR3 covers 15 residues.

V is TRBV5-6 and J is TRBJ1-5; D remains unclear. Per the germline V gene, CDR1 is SGHDT and CDR2 is YYEEEE. The CDR3 is 18 residues long. V lost 3 bases to trimming and J lost 0 bases, with 19 bases between them. The CDR3 region has the DNA TGTGCCAGCAGCTCTGGAGGCCCGACGATATATAGCAATCAGCCCCAGCATTTT. This gives the protein CASSSGGPTIYSNQPQHF.

The chain links TRBV9 to TRBJ1-5; weak D call: TRBD1 (5 bases). Germline V CDR1 and CDR2: SGDLS, YYNGEE. The CDR3 is 15 residues long. V lost 0 bases, J lost 1 base, and 8 bases lay in between. The CDR3: CASSVEGDSNQPQHF. The CDR3 nucleotides are TGTGCCAGCAGCGTAGAAGGGGACAGCAATCAGCCCCAGCATTTT.

The rearrangement joins TRBV28 to TRBJ1-2; 7 bases are shared with TRBD1. The CDR3 covers 16 residues. Per the germline V gene, CDR1 is MDHEN and CDR2 is SYDVKM. The V gene end was trimmed by 7 bases and the J gene end by 3 bases; junction bases not matched to a gene: 14. This chain's CDR3 is CASTNQGKGTDYGYTF. CDR3 sequence (DNA): TGTGCCAGCACCAATCAGGGTAAAGGGACAGACTATGGCTACACCTTC.

CDR3 sequence (DNA): TGCAGCGTTGAGGGGACAGCGAACACTGAAGCTTTCTTT. Protein sequence: CSVEGTANTEAFF. This chain joins TRBV29-1 and TRBJ1-1, with 7 bases matching TRBD1. The length of the CDR3 is 13 residues. Trimming at V came to 3 bases and at J to 1 base, leaving 2 bases not matched to a gene. CDR1 SQVTM and CDR2 ANQGSEA come from the germline V gene.

The V and J genes are TRBV7-3 and TRBJ2-1; 10 bases map to TRBD1. CDR3 length equals 15 residues. Germline V gene sequence: CDR1 SGHTA, CDR2 FQGTGA. Trimming cost V 4 bases and J 5 bases; bases outside gene matches: 5. CDR3 region: CASSSGQGVNNEQFF. The DNA for the CDR3 is TGTGCCAGCAGCTCTGGACAGGGGGTGAACAATGAGCAGTTCTTC.

The V gene is TRBV5-4, the J gene TRBJ1-1; no clear D. V was trimmed by 2 bases and J by 2 bases, leaving 4 bases between them. Germline-derived CDR1 and CDR2 are SGHNT and YYREEE (reference sequence). The CDR3 is made up of 12 amino acids. As DNA, the CDR3 is TGTGCCAGCAGCTTACGAAACACTGAAGCTTTCTTT. Translating it yields CASSLRNTEAFF.

As to this clone: This specimen includes other DNA sequences encoding the same CDR3. This chain uses TRBV9 with TRBJ2-1; D is unresolved. CDR1 SGDLS and CDR2 YYNGEE come from the germline V gene. The CDR3 runs to 13 residues. Trimming took off 0 bases at V and 4 bases at J, with 5 bases between the two ends. In nucleotides, the CDR3 is TGTGCCAGCAGCGTAGAAGGGTACAATGAGCAGTTCTTC. Translation: CASSVEGYNEQFF.

The DNA for the CDR3 is TGTGCCAGCAGTTTAAGAAGGGAGGGCTACGAGCAGTACTTC. It is translated as CASSLRREGYEQYF. The chain recombines TRBV27 with TRBJ2-7, with 7 bases lining up with TRBD2. CDR3 size: 14 residues. The germline V gene encodes CDR1 MNHEY and CDR2 SMNVEV (reference sequence). J was trimmed by 3 bases and V by 2 bases; bases with no gene match: 4.

This sequence joins TRBV9 and TRBJ2-1; TRBD2 matches 8 bases. This CDR3 contains 15 residues. Germline assignment: CDR1 SGDLS and CDR2 YYNGEE. V shed 3 bases, J shed 5 bases, and the junction held 7 bases outside the gene matches. For the CDR3, the DNA is TGTGCCAGCAGCGAAACTAGCGGAGCTCACAATGAGCAGTTCTTC. Translating gives CASSETSGAHNEQFF. Together with reference TRBV9 and TRBJ2-1, the CDR3 gives the full variable domain: DSGVTQTPKHLITATGQRVTLRCSPRSGDLSVYWYQQSLDQGLQFLIQYYNGEERAKGNILERFSAQQFPDLHSELNLSSLELGDSALYFCASSETSGAHNEQFFGPGTRLTVL.

The chain has TRBV5-6 and TRBJ2-7; D not certain. The CDR3 is made up of 12 amino acids. CDR1 and CDR2 (germline): SGHDT, YYEEEE. V was pared by 2 bases and J by 6 bases, with 9 bases between. Here the CDR3 reads CASSLSRIEQYF. The DNA for the CDR3 is TGTGCCAGCAGCTTATCTAGGATCGAGCAGTACTTC.

V gene TRBV4-3 combines with J gene TRBJ1-1; D call uncertain. The CDR3 is 19 residues long. Germline V lookup: CDR1 LGHNA, CDR2 YSLEER. Trimming stripped 0 bases from V and 3 bases from J, with 23 bases between. The CDR3 sequence is CASSQDLPGRSPWDTEAFF. The CDR3 DNA reads as TGCGCCAGCAGCCAAGATTTACCCGGACGGAGCCCTTGGGACACTGAAGCTTTCTTT.

This rearrangement joins TRBV5-6 to TRBJ1-3, with 8 nucleotides matching TRBD1. CDR1 is SGHDT and CDR2 is YYEEEE in the germline V gene. Unmatched junction bases numbered 6, after V lost 4 bases and J lost 0 bases. The CDR3 runs to 16 residues. CDR3 bases: TGTGCCAGCAGCAAGGACAGGGACCACTCTGGAAACACCATATATTTT. This encodes CASSKDRDHSGNTIYF.

The chain links TRBV6-5 to TRBJ1-3, with TRBD1 as a possible D gene (5 bases). CDR3 length: 15 residues. Germline CDR1 reads MNHEY; CDR2 reads SVGAGI. Trimming stripped 7 bases from V and 0 bases from J, with 13 bases between. The CDR3 sequence is CASIRDLSSGNTIYF. The CDR3 DNA reads TGTGCCAGCATCAGGGACCTCAGCTCTGGAAACACCATATATTTT.

The CDR3 DNA reads as TGTGCCAGCAGTTTAGCAGGGGAAGCCTACGAGCAGTACTTC. Translated, it gives CASSLAGEAYEQYF. The chain joins TRBV27 to TRBJ2-7, with D tentatively TRBD1 (6 bases). The CDR3 extends over 14 amino acids. The V gene's germline CDR1 is MNHEY and CDR2 SMNVEV (reference sequence). Trimming stripped 2 bases from V and 2 bases from J, with 10 bases between.

The J gene is TRBJ1-5, the V gene TRBV7-8; weak D call: TRBD1 (5 bases). CDR1 is SGHVS, CDR2 FQNEAQ, per germline. The CDR3 contains 17 residues. V lost 3 bases to trimming and J lost 6 bases, with 21 bases between them. CDR3 sequence (DNA): TGTGCCAGCAGCTTTGACCTAGCAGGGAGGGTTAGTCAGCCCCAGCATTTT. Protein sequence: CASSFDLAGRVSQPQHF. The whole variable domain, filled in from reference TRBV7-8 and TRBJ1-5, reads GAGVSQSPRYKVAKRGQDVALRCDPISGHVSLFWYQQALGQGPEFLTYFQNEAQLDKSGLPSDRFFAERPEGSVSTLKIQRTQQEDSAVYLCASSFDLAGRVSQPQHFGDGTRLSIL.

The chain is built from TRBV4-1 and TRBJ2-7; the D gene is possibly TRBD1 (6 bases). The CDR3 totals 17 residues. Trimming stripped 3 bases from V and 0 bases from J, with 18 bases between. CDR1 is MGHRA and CDR2 is YSYEKL in the germline V gene. The CDR3 nucleotides read TGCGCCAGCAGCCAGGTTTCAGGGGCTCGATTCTCCTACGAGCAGTACTTC. Its protein product is CASSQVSGARFSYEQYF.

In regard to this clone: Other DNA sequences in the same sample also yield this CDR3. The genes are TRBV19 and TRBJ1-1; perhaps TRBD1 as D (6 bases). The germline V gene encodes CDR1 LNHDA and CDR2 SQIVND (reference sequence). Trimming stripped 3 bases from V and 5 bases from J, with 13 bases between. The length of the CDR3 is 14 residues. CDR3 nucleotides: TGTGCCAGTAGTATCGGTACAGGGAGAACTGAAGCTTTCTTT. Translation: CASSIGTGRTEAFF.

In nucleotides, the CDR3 is TGTGCCAGCAGCCAAGGGACCGGTCTCTTTGAAAAACTGTTTTTT. Protein: CASSQGTGLFEKLFF. The chain couples TRBV14 to TRBJ1-4; the D is unclear. The CDR3 contains 15 residues. Trimming pared 1 base from V and 7 bases from J, leaving 13 bases between. CDR1 SGHDN and CDR2 FVKESK come from the germline V gene. The full variable domain, completed using reference TRBV14 and TRBJ1-4, is EAGVTQFPSHSVIEKGQTVTLRCDPISGHDNLYWYRRVMGKEIKFLLHFVKESKQDESGMPNNRFLAERTGGTYSTLKVQPAELEDSGVYFCASSQGTGLFEKLFFGSGTQLSVL.

This chain links TRBV9 with TRBJ1-6; 9 bases map to TRBD1. Germline values: CDR1 SGDLS, CDR2 YYNGEE. The CDR3 length is 15 residues. V was pared by 0 bases and J by 8 bases, with 3 bases of the junction left unmatched. The CDR3 DNA follows: TGTGCCAGCAGCGTAGGGACAGGGGTATATTCACCCCTCCACTTT. Residues: CASSVGTGVYSPLHF.

This chain connects TRBV27 to TRBJ1-5; tentatively, D is TRBD1 (5 bases). There are 13 residues in the CDR3. V shed 10 bases and J shed 4 bases, with 14 bases lying between them. Germline CDR1 reads MNHEY; CDR2 reads SMNVEV (reference sequence). The CDR3 protein is CATGGTSNQPQHF. In nucleotides, the CDR3 is TGTGCCACGGGGGGGACTTCGAATCAGCCCCAGCATTTT.

By frequency in the sample, this clone is medium-sized. This chain links TRBV6-5 with TRBJ1-6; possible D gene TRBD1, 6 bases. This CDR3 is built from 14 residues. The V gene lost 2 bases and the J gene lost 5 bases, with 7 bases spanning the gap. Germline V gene sequence: CDR1 MNHEY, CDR2 SVGAGI. CDR3 amino acids: CASSYEGDNSPLHF. The DNA of the CDR3 is TGTGCCAGCAGTTACGAGGGGGATAATTCACCCCTCCACTTT.

The genes are TRBV7-9 and TRBJ2-7, with TRBD1 as a possible D gene (6 bases). There are 16 residues in the CDR3. The V end lost 1 base, the J end lost 0 bases, and 13 bases lay between the germline ends. From germline, CDR1 is SEHNR and CDR2 FQNEAQ (reference sequence). DNA for the CDR3: TGTGCCAGCAGCTTAGAAGGGGGAAGGAGCTCCTACGAGCAGTACTTC. This gives the protein CASSLEGGRSSYEQYF.

The chain is built from TRBV28 and TRBJ1-2; a possible D gene is TRBD1 (5 bases). Germline CDR1 is MDHEN and CDR2 is SYDVKM. V shed 5 bases and J shed 0 bases, with 16 bases lying between them. This CDR3 region has 16 residues. CDR3 in amino acids: CASSPEGAGANYGYTF. DNA of the CDR3: TGTGCCAGCAGTCCGGAAGGGGCTGGTGCTAACTATGGCTACACCTTC.

V gene TRBV20-1 combines with J gene TRBJ1-1; the D is unclear. Germline V gene lookup returns CDR1 DFQATT and CDR2 SNEGSKA (reference sequence). The CDR3 is 11 residues long. Trimming pared 6 bases from V and 1 base from J, leaving 6 bases between. CDR3 sequence (DNA): TGCAGTGCCTTAGAGAACACTGAAGCTTTCTTT. This sequence encodes CSALENTEAFF.